These 3 T cell receptor beta chains originate from one sample sequenced in a study of T cells after yellow fever vaccination. TCRdb re-derived calls from the 5' RACE reads in MiXCR, one entry per CDR3 protein. The table has hundreds of thousands of distinct CDR3 sequences, over 5% seen once. This specimen consisted of PBMCs, obtained 5 days after the yellow fever booster vaccination. The receptors originated from a young man who received the YFV17D yellow fever vaccine.

The gene calls are TRBV5-1 and TRBJ2-1; 9 bases fit TRBD2. The CDR3 loop spans 16 amino acids. J was trimmed by 2 bases and V by 5 bases; bases with no gene match: 8. Germline V gene lookup returns CDR1 SGHRS and CDR2 YFSETQ. The CDR3 DNA sequence: TGCGCCAGCAGTTCCGTAGGCGGGAGGGCCTACAATGAGCAGTTCTTC. It translates to CASSSVGGRAYNEQFF.

The sample holds a few counts of this clonotype. The CDR3 bases are TGTGCCAGCAGCACAGGGGTGGGGTACTATGGCTACACCTTC. It translates to CASSTGVGYYGYTF. The V call is TRBV7-2, the J call TRBJ1-2; 7 bases map to TRBD1. Looked up from germline, CDR1 is SGHTA and CDR2 is FQGNSA. This CDR3 is built from 14 residues. Germline trimming cut 5 bases from V and 3 bases from J; bases unmatched to any gene: 6.

This chain links TRBV20-1 with TRBJ1-2; tentatively, D is TRBD1 (6 bases). CDR3 length: 13 amino acids. V lost 7 bases to trimming and J lost 0 bases, with 12 bases between them. The germline CDR1 and CDR2 sequences are DFQATT and SNEGSKA (reference sequence). The CDR3 protein is CSGQGTANYGYTF. CDR3 bases: TGCAGTGGCCAGGGGACGGCTAACTATGGCTACACCTTC.